Detailed here is one T cell receptor beta chain. Its antigen remains unidentified. The sample is drawn from a study of T cells after yellow fever vaccination. Study summary: SMART-Seq v4 Ultra Low Input prepared libraries from low-cell fractions. Points from the study as a whole: It was a weaker secondary response, yet one that peaked faster, at day 5 versus 15. In post-booster samples, most primary-vaccination clones reappeared (approximately 95% CD4, 70% to 90% CD8).

Germline CDR1 LGHNA, CDR2 YSLEER. The CDR3 has 15 amino acids. The J segment lost 6 bases and the V segment lost 1 base, leaving 6 bases of the junction unmatched. For TCR, cDNA came from 5'RACE template switching, which added a universal primer site and UMIs. TCRdb re-called the 5' RACE reads with MiXCR, one entry per CDR3 protein. The data show hundreds of thousands of distinct CDR3 sequences, about 13% seen once. The receptor comes from a man aged 25 to 45 who received the YFV17D yellow fever vaccine. This material consisted of PBMCs, taken on the day of the yellow fever booster vaccination. This chain joins TRBV4-3 and TRBJ2-1; 7 nucleotides match TRBD2. CDR3 DNA: TGCGCCAGCAGCCAAGTGGGAGGGAAAATCAATGAGCAGTTCTTC. Protein product: CASSQVGGKINEQFF.